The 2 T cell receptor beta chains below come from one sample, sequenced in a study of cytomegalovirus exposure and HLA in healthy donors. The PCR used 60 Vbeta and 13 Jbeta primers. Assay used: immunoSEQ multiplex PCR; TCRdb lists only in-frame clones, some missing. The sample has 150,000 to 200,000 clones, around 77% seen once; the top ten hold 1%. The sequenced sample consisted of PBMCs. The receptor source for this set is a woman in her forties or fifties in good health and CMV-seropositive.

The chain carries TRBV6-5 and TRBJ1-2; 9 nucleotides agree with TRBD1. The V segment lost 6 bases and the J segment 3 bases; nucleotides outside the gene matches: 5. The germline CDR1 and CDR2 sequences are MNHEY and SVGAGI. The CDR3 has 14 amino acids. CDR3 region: CASSRDREDYGYTF. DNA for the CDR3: TGTGCCAGCAGCAGGGACAGGGAAGACTATGGCTACACCTTC.

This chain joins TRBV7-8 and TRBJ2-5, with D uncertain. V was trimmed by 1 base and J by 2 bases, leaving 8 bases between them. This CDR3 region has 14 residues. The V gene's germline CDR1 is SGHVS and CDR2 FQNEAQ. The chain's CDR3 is CASSLGWRQETQYF. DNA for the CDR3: TGTGCCAGCAGCTTAGGGTGGCGGCAAGAGACCCAGTACTTC.